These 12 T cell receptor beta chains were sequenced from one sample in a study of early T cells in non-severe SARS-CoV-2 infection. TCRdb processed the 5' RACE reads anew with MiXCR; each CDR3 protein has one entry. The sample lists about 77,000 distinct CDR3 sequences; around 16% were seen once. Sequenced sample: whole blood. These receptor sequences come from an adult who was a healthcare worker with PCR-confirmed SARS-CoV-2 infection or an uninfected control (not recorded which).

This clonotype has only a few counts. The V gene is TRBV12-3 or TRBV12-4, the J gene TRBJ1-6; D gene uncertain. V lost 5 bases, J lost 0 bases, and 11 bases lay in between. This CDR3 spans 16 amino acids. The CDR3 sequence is CASSRYRSSYNSPLHF. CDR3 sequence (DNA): TGTGCCAGCAGTCGCTACAGAAGCTCCTATAATTCACCCCTCCACTTT.

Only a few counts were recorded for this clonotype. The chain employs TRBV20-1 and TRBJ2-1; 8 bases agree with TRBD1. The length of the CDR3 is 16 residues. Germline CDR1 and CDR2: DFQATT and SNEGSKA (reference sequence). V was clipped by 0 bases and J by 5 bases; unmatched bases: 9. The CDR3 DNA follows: TGCAGTGCTAGAGATGGGGGGACAGGTAACCACAATGAGCAGTTCTTC. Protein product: CSARDGGTGNHNEQFF.

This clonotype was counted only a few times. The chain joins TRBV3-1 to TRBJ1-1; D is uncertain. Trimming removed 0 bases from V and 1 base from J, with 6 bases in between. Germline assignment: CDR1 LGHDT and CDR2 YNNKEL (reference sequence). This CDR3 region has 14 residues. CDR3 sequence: CASSQDWGNTEAFF. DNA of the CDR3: TGTGCCAGCAGCCAAGACTGGGGGAACACTGAAGCTTTCTTT.

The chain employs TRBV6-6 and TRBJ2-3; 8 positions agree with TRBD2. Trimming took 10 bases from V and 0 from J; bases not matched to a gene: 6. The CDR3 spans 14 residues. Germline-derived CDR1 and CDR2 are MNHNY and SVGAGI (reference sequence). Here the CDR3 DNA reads TGTGCCACCCTAGCGGGCGGGAGCACAGATACGCAGTATTTT. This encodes CATLAGGSTDTQYF.

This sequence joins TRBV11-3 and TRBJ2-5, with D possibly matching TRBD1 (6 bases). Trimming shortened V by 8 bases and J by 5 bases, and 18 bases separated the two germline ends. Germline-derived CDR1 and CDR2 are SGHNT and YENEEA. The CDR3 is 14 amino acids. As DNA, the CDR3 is TGTGCCAGCGGCAGGGGTGAGGTCGGGGAGACCCAGTACTTC. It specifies CASGRGEVGETQYF.

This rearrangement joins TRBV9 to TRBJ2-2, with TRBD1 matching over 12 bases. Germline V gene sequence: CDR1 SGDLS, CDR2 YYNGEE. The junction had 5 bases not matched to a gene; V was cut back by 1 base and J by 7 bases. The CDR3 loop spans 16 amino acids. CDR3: CASSVRGQGANGELFF. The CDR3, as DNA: TGTGCCAGCAGCGTAAGGGGACAGGGGGCTAACGGGGAGCTGTTTTTT. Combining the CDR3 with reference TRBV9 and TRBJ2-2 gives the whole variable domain DSGVTQTPKHLITATGQRVTLRCSPRSGDLSVYWYQQSLDQGLQFLIQYYNGEERAKGNILERFSAQQFPDLHSELNLSSLELGDSALYFCASSVRGQGANGELFFGEGSRLTVL.

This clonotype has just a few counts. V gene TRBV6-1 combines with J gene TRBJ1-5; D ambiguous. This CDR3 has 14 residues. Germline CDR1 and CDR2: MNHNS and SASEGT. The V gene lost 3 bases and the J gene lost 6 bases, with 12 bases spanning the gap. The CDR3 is CASSERAGSQPQHF. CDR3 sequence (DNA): TGTGCCAGCAGTGAGAGGGCAGGTAGTCAGCCCCAGCATTTT.

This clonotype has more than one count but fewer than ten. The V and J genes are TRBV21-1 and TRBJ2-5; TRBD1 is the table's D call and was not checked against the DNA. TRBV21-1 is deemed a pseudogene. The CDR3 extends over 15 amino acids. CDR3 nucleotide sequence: TGTGCCAGCACCTCCTTGCCCGGACAGCCAGGGACCCAGTACTTC. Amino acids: CASTSLPGQPGTQYF.

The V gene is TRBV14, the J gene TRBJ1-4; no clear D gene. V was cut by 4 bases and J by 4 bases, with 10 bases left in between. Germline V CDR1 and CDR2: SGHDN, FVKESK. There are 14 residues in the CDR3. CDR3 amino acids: CASSPRVGNEKLFF. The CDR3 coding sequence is TGTGCCAGCAGCCCTCGTGTCGGTAATGAAAAACTGTTTTTT.

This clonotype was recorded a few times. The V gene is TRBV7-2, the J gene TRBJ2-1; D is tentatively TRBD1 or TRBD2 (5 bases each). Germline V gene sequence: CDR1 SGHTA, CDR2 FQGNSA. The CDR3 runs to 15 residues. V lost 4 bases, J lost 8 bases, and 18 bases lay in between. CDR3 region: CASSSGTTSVDEQFF. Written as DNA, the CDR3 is TGTGCCAGCAGCTCCGGGACCACCTCTGTGGATGAGCAGTTCTTC.

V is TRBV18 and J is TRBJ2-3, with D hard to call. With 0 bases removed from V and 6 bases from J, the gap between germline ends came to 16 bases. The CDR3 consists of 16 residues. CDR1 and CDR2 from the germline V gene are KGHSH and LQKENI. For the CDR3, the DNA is TGTGCCAGCTCACCACCGGGCCAATCCCAGTGGGATACGCAGTATTTT. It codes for CASSPPGQSQWDTQYF.

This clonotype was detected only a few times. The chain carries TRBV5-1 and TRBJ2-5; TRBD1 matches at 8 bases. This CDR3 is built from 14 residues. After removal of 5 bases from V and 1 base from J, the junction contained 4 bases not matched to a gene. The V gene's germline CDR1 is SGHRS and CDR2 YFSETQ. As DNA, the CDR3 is TGCGCCAGCAGGATGACAGGGGCCCAAGAGACCCAGTACTTC. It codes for CASRMTGAQETQYF.